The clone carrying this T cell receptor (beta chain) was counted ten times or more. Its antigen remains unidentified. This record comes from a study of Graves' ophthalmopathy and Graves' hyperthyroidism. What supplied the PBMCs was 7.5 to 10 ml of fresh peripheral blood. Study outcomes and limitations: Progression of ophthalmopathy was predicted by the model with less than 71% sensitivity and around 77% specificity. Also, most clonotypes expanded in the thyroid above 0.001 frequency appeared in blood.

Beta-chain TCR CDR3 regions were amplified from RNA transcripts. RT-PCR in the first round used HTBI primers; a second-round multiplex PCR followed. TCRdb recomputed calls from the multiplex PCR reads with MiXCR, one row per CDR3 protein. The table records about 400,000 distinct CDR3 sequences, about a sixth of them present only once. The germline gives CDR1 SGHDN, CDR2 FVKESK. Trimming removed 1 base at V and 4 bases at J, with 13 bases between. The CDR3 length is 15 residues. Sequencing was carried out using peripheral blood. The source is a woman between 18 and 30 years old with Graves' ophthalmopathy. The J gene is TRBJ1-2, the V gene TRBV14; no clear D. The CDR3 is CASSQAVGRTYGYTF. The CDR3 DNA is TGTGCCAGCAGCCAAGCTGTCGGCAGGACCTATGGCTACACCTTC.